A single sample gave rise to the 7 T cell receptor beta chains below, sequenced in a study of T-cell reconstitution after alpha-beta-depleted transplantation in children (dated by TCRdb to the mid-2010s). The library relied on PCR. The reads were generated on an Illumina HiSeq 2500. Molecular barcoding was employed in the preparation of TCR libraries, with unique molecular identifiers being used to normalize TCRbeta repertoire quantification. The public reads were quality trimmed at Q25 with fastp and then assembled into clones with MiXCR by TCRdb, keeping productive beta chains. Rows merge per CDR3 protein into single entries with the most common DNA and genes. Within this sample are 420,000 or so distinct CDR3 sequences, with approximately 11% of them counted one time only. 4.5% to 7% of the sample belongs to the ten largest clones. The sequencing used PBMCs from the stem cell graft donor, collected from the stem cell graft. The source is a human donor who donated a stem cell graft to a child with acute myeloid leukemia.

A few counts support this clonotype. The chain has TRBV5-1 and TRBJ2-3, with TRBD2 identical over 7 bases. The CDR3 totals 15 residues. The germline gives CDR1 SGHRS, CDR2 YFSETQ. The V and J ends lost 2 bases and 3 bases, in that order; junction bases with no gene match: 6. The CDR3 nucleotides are TGCGCCAGCAGCTTCACGGGAGGAGGAACAGATACGCAGTATTTT. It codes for CASSFTGGGTDTQYF.

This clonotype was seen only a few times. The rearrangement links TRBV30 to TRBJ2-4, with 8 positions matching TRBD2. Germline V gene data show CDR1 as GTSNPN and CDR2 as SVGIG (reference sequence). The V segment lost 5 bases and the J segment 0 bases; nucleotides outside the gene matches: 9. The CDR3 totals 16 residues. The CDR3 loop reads CAWHGGGGLAKNIQYF. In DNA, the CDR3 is TGTGCCTGGCACGGGGGGGGCGGTCTAGCCAAAAACATTCAGTACTTC.

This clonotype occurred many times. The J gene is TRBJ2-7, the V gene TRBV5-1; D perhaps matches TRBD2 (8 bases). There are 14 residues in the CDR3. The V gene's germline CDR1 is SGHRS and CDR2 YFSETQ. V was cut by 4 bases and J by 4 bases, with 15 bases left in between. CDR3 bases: TGCGCCAGCAGCCCCGGGAGGGGGCTGTACGAGCAGTACGTC. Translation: CASSPGRGLYEQYV.

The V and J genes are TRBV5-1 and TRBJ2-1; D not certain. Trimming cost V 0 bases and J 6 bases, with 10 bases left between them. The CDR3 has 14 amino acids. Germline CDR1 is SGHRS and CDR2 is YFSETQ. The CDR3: CASSLVLSPNEQFF. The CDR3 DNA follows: TGCGCCAGCAGCTTGGTTCTCTCCCCCAATGAGCAGTTCTTC.

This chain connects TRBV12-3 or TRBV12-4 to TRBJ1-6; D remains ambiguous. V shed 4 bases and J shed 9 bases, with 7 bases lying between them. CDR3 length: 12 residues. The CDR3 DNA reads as TGTGCCAGCAGTTACCCGGGTTCACCCCTCCACTTT. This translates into CASSYPGSPLHF.

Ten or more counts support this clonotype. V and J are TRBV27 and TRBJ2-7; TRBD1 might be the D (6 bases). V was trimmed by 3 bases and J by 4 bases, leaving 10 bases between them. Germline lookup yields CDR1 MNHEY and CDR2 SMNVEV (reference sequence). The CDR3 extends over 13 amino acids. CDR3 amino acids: CASSFKQGYEQYV. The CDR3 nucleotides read TGTGCCAGCAGTTTTAAACAGGGTTACGAGCAGTACGTC.

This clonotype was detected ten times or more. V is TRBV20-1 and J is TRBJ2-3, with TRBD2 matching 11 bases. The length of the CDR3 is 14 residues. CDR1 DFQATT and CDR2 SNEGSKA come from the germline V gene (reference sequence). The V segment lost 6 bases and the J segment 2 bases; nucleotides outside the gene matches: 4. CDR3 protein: CSADSGGATDTQYF. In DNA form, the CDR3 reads TGCAGTGCAGATAGCGGGGGGGCCACAGATACGCAGTATTTT.